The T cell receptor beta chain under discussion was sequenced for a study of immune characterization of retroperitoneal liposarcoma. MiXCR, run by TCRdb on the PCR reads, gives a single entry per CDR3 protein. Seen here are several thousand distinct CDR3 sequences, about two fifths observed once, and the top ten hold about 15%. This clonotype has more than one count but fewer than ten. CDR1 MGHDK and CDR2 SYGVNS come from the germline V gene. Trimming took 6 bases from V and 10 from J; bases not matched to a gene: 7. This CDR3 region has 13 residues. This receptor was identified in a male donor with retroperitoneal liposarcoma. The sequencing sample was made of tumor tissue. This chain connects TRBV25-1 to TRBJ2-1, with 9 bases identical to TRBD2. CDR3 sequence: CASSRGRAEEQFF. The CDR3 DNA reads TGTGCCAGCAGCCGCGGGAGGGCCGAGGAGCAGTTCTTC.